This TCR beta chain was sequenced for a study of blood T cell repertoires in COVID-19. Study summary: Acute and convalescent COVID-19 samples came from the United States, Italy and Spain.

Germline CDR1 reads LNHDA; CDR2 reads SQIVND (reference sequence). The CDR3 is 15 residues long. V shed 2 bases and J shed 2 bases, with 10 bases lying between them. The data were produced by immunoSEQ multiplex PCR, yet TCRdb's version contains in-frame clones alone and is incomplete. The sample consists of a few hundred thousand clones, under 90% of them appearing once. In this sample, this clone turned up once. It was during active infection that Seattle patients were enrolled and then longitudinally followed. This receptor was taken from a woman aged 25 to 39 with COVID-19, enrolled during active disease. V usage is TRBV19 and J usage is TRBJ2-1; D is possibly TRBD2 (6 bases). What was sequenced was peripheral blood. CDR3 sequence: CASSISGVAYNEQFF. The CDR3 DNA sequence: TGTGCCAGTAGTATATCGGGGGTAGCCTACAATGAGCAGTTCTTC.